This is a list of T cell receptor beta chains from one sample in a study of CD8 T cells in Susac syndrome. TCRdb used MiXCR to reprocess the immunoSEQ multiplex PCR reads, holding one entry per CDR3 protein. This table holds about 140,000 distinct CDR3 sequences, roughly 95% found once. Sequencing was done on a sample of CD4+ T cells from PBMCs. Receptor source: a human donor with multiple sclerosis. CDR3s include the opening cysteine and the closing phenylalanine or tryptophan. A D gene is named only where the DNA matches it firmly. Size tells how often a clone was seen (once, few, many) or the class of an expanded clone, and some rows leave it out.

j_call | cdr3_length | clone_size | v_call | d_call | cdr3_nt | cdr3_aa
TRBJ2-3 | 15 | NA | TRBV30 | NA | TGTGCCTGGAATAGGGGCGTAAGTGGCACAGATACGCAGTATTTT | CAWNRGVSGTDTQYF
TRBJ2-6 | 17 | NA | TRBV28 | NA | TGTGCCAGCAGTTTAATTCCCCGAAACTCTGGGGCCAACGTCCTGACTTTC | CASSLIPRNSGANVLTF
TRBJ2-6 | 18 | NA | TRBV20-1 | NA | TGCAGTGCTAGAGAGCCGGGACTGTCGATCTCTGGGGCCAACGTCCTGACTTTC | CSAREPGLSISGANVLTF
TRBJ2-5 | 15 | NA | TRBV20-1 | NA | TGCAGTGCTAGAGCCCCTGGGCAGGGCGCGAAGACCCAGTACTTC | CSARAPGQGAKTQYF
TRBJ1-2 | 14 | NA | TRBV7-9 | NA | TGTGCCAGCAGCCTAGAGACAGGAAACTATGGCTACACCTTC | CASSLETGNYGYTF
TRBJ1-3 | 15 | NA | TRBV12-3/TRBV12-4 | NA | TGTGCCAGCAGTTTACAGGGGAGCTCTGGAAACACCATATATTTT | CASSLQGSSGNTIYF
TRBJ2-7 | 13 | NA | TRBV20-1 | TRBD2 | TGCAGTGCGGGGCGGGGGAACTCCTACGAGCAGTACTTC | CSAGRGNSYEQYF
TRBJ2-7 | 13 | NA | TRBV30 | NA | TGTGCCTGGAGTCTCCAGGGGAAGGGCGAGCAGTACTTC | CAWSLQGKGEQYF
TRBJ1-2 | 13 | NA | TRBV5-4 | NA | TGTGCCAGCAGCTTGGGAGGGCGCCTTGGCTACACCTTC | CASSLGGRLGYTF
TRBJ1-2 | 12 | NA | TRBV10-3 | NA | TGTGCCACCTACGGGGGTAACTATGGCTACACCTTC | CATYGGNYGYTF
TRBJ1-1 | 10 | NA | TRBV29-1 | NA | TGCAGCGTTGGCAACACTGAAGCTTTCTTT | CSVGNTEAFF
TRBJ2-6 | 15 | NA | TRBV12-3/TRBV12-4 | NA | TGTGCCAGCAGTAAGGGGGGCGCTGGGGCCAACGTCCTGACTTTC | CASSKGGAGANVLTF
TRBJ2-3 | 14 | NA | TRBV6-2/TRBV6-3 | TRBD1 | TGTGCCAGCAGTGGGACAGGGAGTTGGGATACGCAGTATTTT | CASSGTGSWDTQYF
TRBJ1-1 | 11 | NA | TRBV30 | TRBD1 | TGTGCCTGGTACTACAGGGGGTACGCTTTCTTT | CAWYYRGYAFF
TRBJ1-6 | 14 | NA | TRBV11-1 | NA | TGTGCCAGCAGCCTGAGGACAGCTAATTCACCCCTCCACTTT | CASSLRTANSPLHF
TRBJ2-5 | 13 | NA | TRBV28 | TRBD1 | TGTGCCAGCAGGAGGACAGGGGCAGAGACCCAGTACTTC | CASRRTGAETQYF
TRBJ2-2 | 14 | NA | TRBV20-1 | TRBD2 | TGCAGTGCTAGCGGGGGGGCCGACCCCGGGGAGCTGTTTTTT | CSASGGADPGELFF
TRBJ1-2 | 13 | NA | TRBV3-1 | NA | TGTGCCAGCAGCTCCCGTGGGGTGACGGTCACCAACTTC | CASSSRGVTVTNF
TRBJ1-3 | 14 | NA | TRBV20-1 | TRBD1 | TGCAGTGCCGCGGACAGGAGCTCTGGAAACACCATATATTTT | CSAADRSSGNTIYF
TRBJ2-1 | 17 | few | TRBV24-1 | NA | TGTGCCACCAGTGACCCTGGGACCAGAGGACCCTACAATGAGCAGTTCTTC | CATSDPGTRGPYNEQFF
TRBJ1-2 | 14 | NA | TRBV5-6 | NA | TGTGCCAGCAGCCCGCAACGGGGGTTACAGAGCTACACCTTC | CASSPQRGLQSYTF
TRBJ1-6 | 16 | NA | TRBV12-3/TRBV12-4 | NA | TGTGCCAGCAGTTTAGGGTGGGGGGCGCGGAATTCACCCCTCCACTTT | CASSLGWGARNSPLHF
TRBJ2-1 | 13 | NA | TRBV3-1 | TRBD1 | TGTGCCAGCAAGAGACAGGGGACAAATGAGCAGTTCTTC | CASKRQGTNEQFF
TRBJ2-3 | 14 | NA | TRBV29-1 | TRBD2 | TGCAGCGCTCGGACTAGCGGGTTCACAGATACGCAGTATTTT | CSARTSGFTDTQYF
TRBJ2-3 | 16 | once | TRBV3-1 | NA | TGTGCCAGCAGCCAAGATGAATCTTTTCTGGGGGCTACGCAGTATTTT | CASSQDESFLGATQYF
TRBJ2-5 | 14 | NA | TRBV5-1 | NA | TGCGCCAGCAGTCAGGGATTCGGGCAAGAGACCCAGTACTTC | CASSQGFGQETQYF
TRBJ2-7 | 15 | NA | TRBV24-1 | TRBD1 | TGTGCCACCAGTGATAACCGGGACAGGGCTCCCGAGCAGTACTTC | CATSDNRDRAPEQYF
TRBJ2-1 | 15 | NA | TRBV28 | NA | TGTGCCAGCAGTGGGGTAGGGATCGGAACCGATGAGCAGTTCTTC | CASSGVGIGTDEQFF
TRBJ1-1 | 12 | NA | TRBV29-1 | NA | TGCAGCGTTGACAGGCTGAACACTGAAGCTTTCTTT | CSVDRLNTEAFF
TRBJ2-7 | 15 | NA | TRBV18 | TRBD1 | TGTGCCACCTTGCCAACAGGGGGAATATCCTACGAGCAGTACTTC | CATLPTGGISYEQYF
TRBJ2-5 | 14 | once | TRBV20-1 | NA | TGCAGTGCTAGTCCGGTTGGTAGCGTAGAGACCCAGTACTTC | CSASPVGSVETQYF
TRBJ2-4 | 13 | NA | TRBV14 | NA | TGTGCCAGCAGCCAATCGCAATTAAACATTCAGTACTTC | CASSQSQLNIQYF
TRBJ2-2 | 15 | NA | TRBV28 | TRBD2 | TGTGCCAGCAGAGACCAGCGGGGAAACACCGGGGAGCTGTTTTTT | CASRDQRGNTGELFF
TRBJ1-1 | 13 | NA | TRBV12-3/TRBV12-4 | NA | TGTGCCAGCACCCCCACAGGGAACACTGAAGCTTTCTTT | CASTPTGNTEAFF
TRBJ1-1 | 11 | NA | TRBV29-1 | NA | TGCAGCGTTTCCCATAGCACTGAAGCTTTCTTT | CSVSHSTEAFF
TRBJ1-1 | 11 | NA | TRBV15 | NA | TGTGCCACCCGAAGGGACACTGAAGCTTTCTTT | CATRRDTEAFF
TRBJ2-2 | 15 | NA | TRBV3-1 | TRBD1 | TGTGCCAGCAGCCGGAGACAGGGGGGCACCGGGGAGCTGTTTTTT | CASSRRQGGTGELFF
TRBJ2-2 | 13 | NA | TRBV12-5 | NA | TGTGCTAGTGGTGATTCGAACACCGGGGAGCTGTTTTTT | CASGDSNTGELFF
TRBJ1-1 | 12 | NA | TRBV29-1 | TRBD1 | TGCAGCGCTGACAGGGTTAGCACTGAAGCTTTCTTT | CSADRVSTEAFF
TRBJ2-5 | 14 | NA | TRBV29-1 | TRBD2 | TGCAGCCAAACGGGGCTAGCGGATCGGGAGACCCAGTACTTC | CSQTGLADRETQYF
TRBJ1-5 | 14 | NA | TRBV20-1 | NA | TGCAGTGCTAGAGATCCGAACAGGGTGGGTGAAGAGCATTTT | CSARDPNRVGEEHF
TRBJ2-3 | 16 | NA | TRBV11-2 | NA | TGTGCCAGCAGCTCTGGGGGAGGTACACTCACAGATACGCAGTATTTT | CASSSGGGTLTDTQYF